The 20 T cell receptor beta chains below all came from one sample that was sequenced in a study of cytomegalovirus exposure and HLA in healthy donors. The PCR used 60 Vbeta and 13 Jbeta primers. Using immunoSEQ multiplex PCR, the repertoire was profiled, and TCRdb retains in-frame clones only, with some absent. The sample carries some 150,000 clones, roughly 81% recorded once. The sequenced sample consisted of PBMCs. These receptor sequences come from a woman younger than 35 in good health and CMV-seropositive.

The chain links TRBV20-1 to TRBJ2-3, with D unresolved. CDR1 is DFQATT and CDR2 is SNEGSKA in the germline V gene (reference sequence). With 6 bases removed from V and 5 bases from J, the gap between germline ends came to 9 bases. This CDR3 region has 11 residues. CDR3 amino acids: CSARIRDTQYF. The CDR3 region has the DNA TGCAGTGCAAGAATTAGAGATACGCAGTATTTT.

The chain employs TRBV25-1 and TRBJ1-6, with unresolved D. V lost 2 bases and J lost 9, with 8 bases in between. Germline V gene data show CDR1 as MGHDK and CDR2 as SYGVNS. The CDR3 has 13 amino acids. CDR3 coding DNA: TGTGCCAGCAGTGAAGTGAGGGCTTCACCCCTCCACTTT. Amino acid sequence: CASSEVRASPLHF.

The V gene is TRBV5-6, the J gene TRBJ2-7; D perhaps matches TRBD1 (6 bases). Per germline, CDR1 SGHDT and CDR2 YYEEEE. The V end was cut by 4 bases, the J end by 5 bases, with 19 bases between. The CDR3 spans 15 residues. The CDR3 loop reads CASSEQGVYVHEQYF. The CDR3 coding sequence is TGTGCCAGCAGCGAACAGGGAGTATACGTCCACGAGCAGTACTTC.

This clone was seen only once. The chain is built from TRBV30 and TRBJ2-1; D ambiguous. V lost 0 bases to trimming and J lost 2 bases, with 5 bases between them. The CDR3 totals 13 residues. CDR1 and CDR2 from the germline V gene are GTSNPN and SVGIG (reference sequence). The CDR3 nucleotides are TGTGCCTGGAGTGTACTTACCTACAATGAGCAGTTCTTC. It is translated as CAWSVLTYNEQFF.

V usage is TRBV18 and J usage is TRBJ1-4; D gene unclear. Trimming left V 0 bases short and J 12 bases short, with 14 bases between. This CDR3 is 14 amino acids long. Germline values: CDR1 KGHSH, CDR2 LQKENI. CDR3 region: CASSPPSSFLELFF. CDR3 DNA: TGTGCCAGCTCACCACCGAGTTCCTTTTTGGAACTGTTTTTT.

On this clone: Other DNA sequences within the sample encode an identical CDR3. The V and J genes are TRBV5-1 and TRBJ1-2; TRBD1 matches 8 bases. The CDR3 contains 14 residues. V trimming: 0 bases; J trimming: 7 bases; junction bases outside the gene matches: 5. Per the germline V gene, CDR1 is SGHRS and CDR2 is YFSETQ. The CDR3 loop is CASSLAQTGAGYTF. CDR3 DNA sequence: TGCGCCAGCAGCTTGGCCCAGACAGGGGCTGGCTACACCTTC. Drawing the rest from reference TRBV5-1 and TRBJ1-2, the complete variable domain is KAGVTQTPRYLIKTRGQQVTLSCSPISGHRSVSWYQQTPGQGLQFLFEYFSETQRNKGNFPGRFSGRQFSNSRSEMNVSTLELGDSALYLCASSLAQTGAGYTFGSGTRLTVV.

This chain connects TRBV25-1 to TRBJ1-6; D is possibly TRBD1 (6 bases). Germline V gene lookup returns CDR1 MGHDK and CDR2 SYGVNS. The CDR3 is 15 amino acids. V was cut by 2 bases and J by 5 bases, with 10 bases left in between. CDR3 in DNA: TGTGCCAGCAGTGAAATGTCAGGGGATAATTCACCCCTCCACTTT. It is translated as CASSEMSGDNSPLHF.

This clone came up a few times. This chain links TRBV11-2 with TRBJ1-1; 9 nucleotides agree with TRBD1. The V segment lost 0 bases and the J segment 7 bases; nucleotides outside the gene matches: 9. Germline V lookup: CDR1 SGHAT, CDR2 FQNNGV. This CDR3 spans 16 amino acids. The CDR3 coding sequence is TGTGCCAGCAGCTTAGATGAAATGGGGACAGGGCTTGAAGCTTTCTTT. It translates to CASSLDEMGTGLEAFF.

The chain links TRBV2 to TRBJ1-5; 9 nucleotides agree with TRBD1. Losses at the gene ends were 6 bases for V and 6 bases for J; bases not matched to a gene: 12. The CDR3 consists of 16 residues. Germline V gene data show CDR1 as SNHLY and CDR2 as FYNNEI. The CDR3 loop reads CASSPQGAVSFQPQHF. The CDR3 nucleotides are TGTGCCAGCAGCCCACAGGGGGCGGTTTCATTTCAGCCCCAGCATTTT.

The chain combines TRBV6-5 with TRBJ2-3; no reliable D call. Germline loops: CDR1 MNHEY, CDR2 SVGAGI. The germline V and J ends were trimmed by 0 bases and 2 bases, with 9 bases remaining between them. This CDR3 has 15 residues. Here the CDR3 reads CASSYSTPLTDTQYF. The CDR3, as DNA: TGTGCCAGCAGTTACTCGACACCCCTCACAGATACGCAGTATTTT.

This sequence joins TRBV25-1 and TRBJ1-1; TRBD1 matches at 9 bases. Germline CDR1 MGHDK, CDR2 SYGVNS. CDR3 length: 17 amino acids. With 2 bases clipped from V and 0 bases from J, the junction kept 7 bases outside the gene matches. The CDR3 sequence: CASSETTGGALNTEAFF. For the CDR3, the DNA is TGTGCCAGCAGTGAAACAACAGGGGGCGCGTTGAACACTGAAGCTTTCTTT.

The J gene is TRBJ2-3, the V gene TRBV7-9; D not resolved. Germline CDR1 is SEHNR and CDR2 is FQNEAQ (reference sequence). Trimming stripped 4 bases from V and 0 bases from J, with 8 bases between. There are 14 residues in the CDR3. The CDR3 sequence: CASSSSLSTDTQYF. As DNA, the CDR3 is TGTGCCAGCAGCTCTAGTCTGAGCACAGATACGCAGTATTTT.

The chain recombines TRBV2 with TRBJ2-2, with 10 bases fitting TRBD2. The CDR3 extends over 15 amino acids. Losses at the gene ends were 5 bases for V and 7 bases for J; bases not matched to a gene: 7. Germline CDR1 is SNHLY and CDR2 is FYNNEI. The CDR3 sequence is CASSLSSGGDGELFF. DNA of the CDR3: TGTGCCAGCAGTCTTTCTAGCGGGGGAGACGGGGAGCTGTTTTTT. The full variable domain, completed using reference TRBV2 and TRBJ2-2, is EPEVTQTPSHQVTQMGQEVILRCVPISNHLYFYWYRQILGQKVEFLVSFYNNEISEKSEIFDDQFSVERPDGSNFTLKIRSTKLEDSAMYFCASSLSSGGDGELFFGEGSRLTVL.

This rearrangement joins TRBV29-1 to TRBJ1-2, with D uncertain. Germline V gives CDR1 SQVTM, CDR2 ANQGSEA. CDR3 length: 12 amino acids. Trimming took off 6 bases at V and 5 bases at J, with 13 bases between the two ends. The CDR3 loop is CSVQTGGYGYTF. The CDR3 DNA follows: TGCAGCGTACAAACCGGCGGTTATGGCTACACCTTC.

The V call is TRBV19, the J call TRBJ1-1, with D hard to call. The CDR3 extends over 11 amino acids. V lost 10 bases and J lost 2, with 8 bases in between. The germline CDR1 and CDR2 sequences are LNHDA and SQIVND (reference sequence). CDR3 protein: CATKANTEAFF. The CDR3 DNA reads TGTGCCACCAAAGCTAACACTGAAGCTTTCTTT.

This clone was detected a few times. The chain uses TRBV7-9 and TRBJ2-3, with TRBD2 matching over 9 bases. The length of the CDR3 is 16 residues. Germline-derived CDR1 and CDR2 are SEHNR and FQNEAQ (reference sequence). The J segment lost 5 bases and the V segment lost 2 bases, leaving 8 bases of the junction unmatched. In nucleotides, the CDR3 is TGTGCCAGCAGCTTATGGATAGCGGGGGCGCAAGATACGCAGTATTTT. This gives the protein CASSLWIAGAQDTQYF. Full variable domain (remainder filled in from reference TRBV7-9 and TRBJ2-3): DTGVSQNPRHKITKRGQNVTFRCDPISEHNRLYWYRQTLGQGPEFLTYFQNEAQLEKSRLLSDRFSAERPKGSFSTLEIQRTEQGDSAMYLCASSLWIAGAQDTQYFGPGTRLTVL.

This clone showed up just once. The chain joins TRBV19 to TRBJ1-2, with a possible D match to TRBD1 (6 bases). The CDR3 runs to 14 residues. The ends were cut back, 7 bases at V and 5 bases at J, with 17 bases in the middle. Looked up from germline, CDR1 is LNHDA and CDR2 is SQIVND (reference sequence). The CDR3 is CASNTGFDSYGYTF. DNA for the CDR3: TGTGCCAGTAATACAGGGTTTGATTCGTATGGCTACACCTTC.

The chain carries TRBV5-1 and TRBJ1-1; 8 bases are a match to TRBD1. The germline V gene encodes CDR1 SGHRS and CDR2 YFSETQ. V was pared by 4 bases and J by 5 bases, with 10 bases of the junction left unmatched. This CDR3 region has 15 residues. CDR3 DNA: TGCGCCAGCAGCAAAGAACAGGGGGACGCGACTGAAGCTTTCTTT. Amino acids: CASSKEQGDATEAFF.

Only one count was recorded for this clone. V is TRBV19 and J is TRBJ1-2, with D hard to call. Germline values: CDR1 LNHDA, CDR2 SQIVND (reference sequence). CDR3 length equals 14 residues. Deletions cut 9 bases from V and 2 bases from J, with 16 bases between. In DNA form, the CDR3 reads TGTGCCAGCCGGGGTCGGGTATCGAACTATGGCTACACCTTC. Protein product: CASRGRVSNYGYTF.

The rearrangement joins TRBV5-8 to TRBJ2-7, with 10 bases identical to TRBD2. The CDR3 has 15 amino acids. V lost 7 bases and J lost 2; bases outside the gene matches: 9. Germline V gene sequence: CDR1 SGHTS, CDR2 YDEGEE. CDR3 nucleotide sequence: TGTGCCAGCCGCCTTATAGCGGGGGGTACCTACGAGCAGTACTTC. It codes for CASRLIAGGTYEQYF.